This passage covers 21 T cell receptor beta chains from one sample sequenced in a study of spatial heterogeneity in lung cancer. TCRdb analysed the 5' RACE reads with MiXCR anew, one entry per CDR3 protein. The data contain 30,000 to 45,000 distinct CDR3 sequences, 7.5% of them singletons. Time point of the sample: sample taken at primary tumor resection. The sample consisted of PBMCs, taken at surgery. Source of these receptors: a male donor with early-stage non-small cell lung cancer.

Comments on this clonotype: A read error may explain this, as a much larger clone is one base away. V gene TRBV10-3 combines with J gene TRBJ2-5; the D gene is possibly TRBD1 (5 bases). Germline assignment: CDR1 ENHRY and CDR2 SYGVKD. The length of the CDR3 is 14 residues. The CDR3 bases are TGTGCCATCAATGAGTCGGGCAGGGAAGAGACCCAGTACTTC. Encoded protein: CAINESGREETQYF.

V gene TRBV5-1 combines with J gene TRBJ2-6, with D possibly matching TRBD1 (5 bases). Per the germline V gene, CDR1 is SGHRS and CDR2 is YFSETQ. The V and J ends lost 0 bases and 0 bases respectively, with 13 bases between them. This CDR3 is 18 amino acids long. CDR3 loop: CASSLEGQAYSGANVLTF. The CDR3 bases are TGCGCCAGCAGCTTGGAGGGGCAGGCCTACTCTGGGGCCAACGTCCTGACTTTC.

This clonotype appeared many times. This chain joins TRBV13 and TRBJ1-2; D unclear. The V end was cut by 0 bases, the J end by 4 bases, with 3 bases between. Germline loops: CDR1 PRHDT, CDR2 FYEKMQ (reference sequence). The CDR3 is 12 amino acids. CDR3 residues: CASSLGTYGYTF. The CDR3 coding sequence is TGTGCCAGCAGCTTAGGCACCTATGGCTACACCTTC.

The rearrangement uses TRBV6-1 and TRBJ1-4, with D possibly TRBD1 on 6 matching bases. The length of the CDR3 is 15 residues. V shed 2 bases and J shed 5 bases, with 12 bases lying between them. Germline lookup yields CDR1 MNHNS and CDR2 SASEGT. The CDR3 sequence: CASSERRGWNEKLFF. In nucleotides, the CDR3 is TGTGCCAGCAGTGAAAGGAGGGGGTGGAATGAAAAACTGTTTTTT.

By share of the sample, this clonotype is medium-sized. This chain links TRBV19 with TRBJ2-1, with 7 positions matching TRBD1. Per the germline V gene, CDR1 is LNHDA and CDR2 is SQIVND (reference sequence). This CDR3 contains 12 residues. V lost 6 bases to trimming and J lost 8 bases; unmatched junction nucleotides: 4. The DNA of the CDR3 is TGTGCCAGTAGGACAGGGTTGGATGAGCAGTTCTTC. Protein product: CASRTGLDEQFF.

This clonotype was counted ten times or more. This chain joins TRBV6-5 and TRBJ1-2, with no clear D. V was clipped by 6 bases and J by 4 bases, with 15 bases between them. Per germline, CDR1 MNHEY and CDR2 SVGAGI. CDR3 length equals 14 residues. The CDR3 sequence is CASSRKTETYGYTF. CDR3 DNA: TGTGCCAGCAGCCGTAAGACGGAGACCTATGGCTACACCTTC.

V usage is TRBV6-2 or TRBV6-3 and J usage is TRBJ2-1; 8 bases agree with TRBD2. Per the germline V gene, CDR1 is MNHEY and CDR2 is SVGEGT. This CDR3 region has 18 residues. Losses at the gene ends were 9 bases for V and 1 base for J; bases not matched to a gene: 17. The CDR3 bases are TGTGCCAGTACCACGTCGGCGGGGGGATCCGGATCCTACAATGAGCAGTTCTTC. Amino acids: CASTTSAGGSGSYNEQFF.

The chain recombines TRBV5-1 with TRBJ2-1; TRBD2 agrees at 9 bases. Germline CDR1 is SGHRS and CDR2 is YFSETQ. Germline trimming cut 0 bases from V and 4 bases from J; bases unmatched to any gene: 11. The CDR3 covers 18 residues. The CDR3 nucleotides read TGCGCCAGCAGCTTGGCTAGGGCTAGCGGGGATCTTTACAATGAGCAGTTCTTC. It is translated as CASSLARASGDLYNEQFF.

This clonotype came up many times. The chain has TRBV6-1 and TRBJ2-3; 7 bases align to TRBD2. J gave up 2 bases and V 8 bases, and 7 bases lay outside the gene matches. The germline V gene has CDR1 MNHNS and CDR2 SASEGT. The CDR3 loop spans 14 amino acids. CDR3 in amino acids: CASQASGYTDTQYF. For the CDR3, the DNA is TGTGCCAGCCAGGCTAGCGGCTACACAGATACGCAGTATTTT.

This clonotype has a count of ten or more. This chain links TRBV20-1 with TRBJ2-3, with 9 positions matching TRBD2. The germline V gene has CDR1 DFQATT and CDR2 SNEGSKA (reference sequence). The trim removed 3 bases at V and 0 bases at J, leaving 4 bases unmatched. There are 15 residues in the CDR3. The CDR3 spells CSASGREGSTDTQYF. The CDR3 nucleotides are TGCAGTGCTAGCGGGCGGGAGGGAAGCACAGATACGCAGTATTTT.

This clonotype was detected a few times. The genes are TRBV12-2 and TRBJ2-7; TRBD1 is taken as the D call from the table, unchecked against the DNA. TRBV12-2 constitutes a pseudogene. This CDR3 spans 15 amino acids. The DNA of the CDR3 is TGTGCAAGTCGCCCATTCAGCGGGGAGCCCCGCATAGGGTACGTC. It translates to CASRPFSGEPRIGYV.

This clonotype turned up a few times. The CDR3 nucleotides read TGTGCCAGCAGCTTGATCCCGGGGGGCCTGACAGATACGCAGTATTTT. Its translation is CASSLIPGGLTDTQYF. V is TRBV5-4 and J is TRBJ2-3; possibly TRBD2 for D (7 bases). The V end was cut by 1 base, the J end by 3 bases, with 15 bases between. Germline assignment: CDR1 SGHNT and CDR2 YYREEE (reference sequence). The CDR3 totals 16 residues.

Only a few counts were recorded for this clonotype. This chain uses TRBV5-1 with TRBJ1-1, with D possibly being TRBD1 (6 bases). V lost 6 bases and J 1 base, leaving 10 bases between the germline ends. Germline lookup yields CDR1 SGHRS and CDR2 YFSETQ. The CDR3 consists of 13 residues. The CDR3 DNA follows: TGCGCCAGCATGCCAGGGGAGAACACTGAAGCTTTCTTT. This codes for CASMPGENTEAFF.

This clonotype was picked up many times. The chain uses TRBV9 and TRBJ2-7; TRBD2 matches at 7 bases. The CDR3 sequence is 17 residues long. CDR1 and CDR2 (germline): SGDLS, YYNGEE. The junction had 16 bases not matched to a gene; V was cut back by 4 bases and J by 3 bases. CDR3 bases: TGTGCCAGCAGCCCTAGAATGTGGGGGACTACCCACTACGAGCAGTACTTC. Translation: CASSPRMWGTTHYEQYF.

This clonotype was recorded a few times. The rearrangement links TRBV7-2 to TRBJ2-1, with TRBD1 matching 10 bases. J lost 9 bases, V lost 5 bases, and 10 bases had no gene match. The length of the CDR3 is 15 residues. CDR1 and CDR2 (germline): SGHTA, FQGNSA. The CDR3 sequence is CASSPGTGAMGEQFF. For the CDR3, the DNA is TGTGCCAGCAGCCCCGGGACAGGGGCTATGGGTGAGCAGTTCTTC.

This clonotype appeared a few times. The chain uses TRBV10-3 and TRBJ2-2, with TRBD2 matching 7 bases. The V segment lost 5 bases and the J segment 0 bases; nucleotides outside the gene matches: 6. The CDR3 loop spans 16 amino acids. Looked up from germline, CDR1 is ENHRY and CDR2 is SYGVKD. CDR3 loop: CAISRDGGSNTGELFF. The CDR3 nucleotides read TGTGCCATCAGTAGAGACGGGGGGTCGAACACCGGGGAGCTGTTTTTT.

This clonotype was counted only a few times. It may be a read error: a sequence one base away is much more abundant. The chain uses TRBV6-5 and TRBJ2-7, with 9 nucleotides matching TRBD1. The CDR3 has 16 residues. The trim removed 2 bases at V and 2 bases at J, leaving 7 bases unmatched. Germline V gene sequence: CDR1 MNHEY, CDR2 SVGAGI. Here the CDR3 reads CASSYARTGEAYEQYF. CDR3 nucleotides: TGTGCCAGCAGTTACGCCCGGACAGGGGAAGCCTACGAGCAGTACTTC.

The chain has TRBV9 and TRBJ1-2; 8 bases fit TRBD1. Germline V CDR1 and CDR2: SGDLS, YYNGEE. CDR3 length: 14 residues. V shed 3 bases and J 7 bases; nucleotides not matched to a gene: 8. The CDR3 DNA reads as TGTGCCAGCAGCGAGACGACAGGGGACGTTGGCTACACCTTC. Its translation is CASSETTGDVGYTF.

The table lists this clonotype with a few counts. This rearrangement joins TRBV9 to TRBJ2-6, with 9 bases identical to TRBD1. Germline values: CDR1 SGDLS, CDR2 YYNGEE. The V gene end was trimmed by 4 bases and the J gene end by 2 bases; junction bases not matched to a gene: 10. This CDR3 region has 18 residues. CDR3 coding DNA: TGTGCCAGCAGCCCCCGACAGGGGGGCAACCCTGGGGCCAACGTCCTGACTTTC. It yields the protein CASSPRQGGNPGANVLTF.

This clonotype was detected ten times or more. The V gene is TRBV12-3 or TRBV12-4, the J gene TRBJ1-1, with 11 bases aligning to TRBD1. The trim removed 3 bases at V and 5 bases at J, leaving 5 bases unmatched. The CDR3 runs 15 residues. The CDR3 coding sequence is TGTGCCAGCAGTTTCGGGACAGGGGGTCCGACTGAAGCTTTCTTT. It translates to CASSFGTGGPTEAFF.

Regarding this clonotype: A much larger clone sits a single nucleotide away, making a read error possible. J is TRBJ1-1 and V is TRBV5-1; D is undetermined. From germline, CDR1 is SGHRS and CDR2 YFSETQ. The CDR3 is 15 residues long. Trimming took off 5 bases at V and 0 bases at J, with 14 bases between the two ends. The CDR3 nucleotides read TGCGCCAGCAGGGAATTAGGGATAATGAACACTGAAGCTTTCTTT. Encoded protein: CASRELGIMNTEAFF. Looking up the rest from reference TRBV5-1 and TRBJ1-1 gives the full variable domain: KAGVTQTPRYLIKTRGQQVTLSCSPISGHRSVSWYQQTPGQGLQFLFEYFSETQRNKGNFPGRFSGRQFSNSRSEMNVSTLELGDSALYLCASRELGIMNTEAFFGQGTRLTVV.